Listed below are T cell receptor beta chains from one sample, sequenced in a study of shared clonotypes between healthy human individuals. Clones were read by immunoSEQ multiplex PCR, and TCRdb kept only the in-frame ones, dropping some. The table lists millions of clones, approximately 94% of them singletons. Sequencing was performed on naive CD8+ T cells sorted from blood. Receptors originate from a young man in good health. The CDR3 runs from the conserved cysteine through the conserved F or W. D genes are given only for firm matches.

TRBV7-8	TRBD2	TRBJ2-3	CASRAGGPIDTQYF	TGTGCCAGCAGAGCGGGAGGGCCTATAGATACGCAGTATTTT
TRBV6-1	-	TRBJ1-6	CASSEVAQDLNSPLHF	TGTGCCAGCAGTGAAGTGGCCCAAGACTTGAATTCACCCCTCCACTTT
TRBV19	-	TRBJ2-2	CASSIGSGELFF	TGTGCCAGTAGTATAGGGTCCGGGGAGCTGTTTTTT
TRBV19	-	TRBJ1-5	CASSQVGGGNQPQHF	TGTGCCAGTAGTCAGGTCGGGGGGGGCAATCAGCCCCAGCATTTT
TRBV29-1	TRBD2	TRBJ2-3	CSVEDERGADTQYF	TGCAGCGTTGAAGACGAACGGGGGGCAGATACGCAGTATTTT
TRBV19	-	TRBJ1-4	CASSTLQGTTNEKLFF	TGTGCCAGTAGTACTCTTCAGGGCACAACTAATGAAAAACTGTTTTTT
TRBV7-9	-	TRBJ1-5	CASSPTGKGGNQPQHF	TGTGCCAGCAGCCCCACAGGGAAAGGGGGCAATCAGCCCCAGCATTTT
TRBV2	-	TRBJ1-1	CASNGGDFLYTEAFF	TGTGCCAGCAACGGGGGGGACTTTCTGTACACTGAAGCTTTCTTT
TRBV4-1	TRBD1	TRBJ2-7	CASSPGTGVYEQYF	TGCGCCAGCAGCCCCGGGACAGGAGTCTACGAGCAGTACTTC
TRBV5-4	TRBD1	TRBJ2-2	CASSKRGQGAYGGELFF	TGTGCCAGCAGCAAAAGGGGACAGGGGGCTTACGGCGGGGAGCTGTTTTTT
TRBV4-1	-	TRBJ2-1	CASSQDTEVEQFF	TGCGCCAGCAGCCAAGATACAGAAGTTGAGCAGTTCTTC
TRBV9	-	TRBJ2-2	CASSVVTGTGELFF	TGTGCCAGCAGCGTAGTGACAGGAACCGGGGAGCTGTTTTTT
TRBV19	-	TRBJ1-2	CASSIGQGINYGYTF	TGTGCCAGTAGTATTGGGCAGGGGATTAACTATGGCTACACCTTC